The 32 T cell receptor beta chains below all came from one sample that was sequenced in a study of blood T cell repertoires in COVID-19. Generated by immunoSEQ multiplex PCR, the TCRdb table keeps only in-frame clones and is missing some. The sample lists 250,000 or so clones, 70% to 90% occurring once. Input material: peripheral blood. These receptors were taken from a man between 18 and 35 years old with active or convalescent COVID-19.

The chain employs TRBV13 and TRBJ2-6; D is perhaps TRBD1 (5 bases). The CDR3 covers 15 residues. Trimming cost V 0 bases and J 2 bases, with 5 bases left between them. CDR1 PRHDT and CDR2 FYEKMQ come from the germline V gene (reference sequence). The CDR3 nucleotides read TGTGCCAGCAGCTTAGGCAGGGCTGGGGCCAACGTCCTGACTTTC. It specifies CASSLGRAGANVLTF.

This clone has a handful of counts. The chain carries TRBV15 and TRBJ2-1; 8 nucleotides line up with TRBD1. Germline CDR1 reads LNHNV; CDR2 reads YYDKDF (reference sequence). The CDR3 sequence is 15 residues long. Losses at the gene ends were 5 bases for V and 4 bases for J; bases not matched to a gene: 7. The CDR3 DNA reads TGTGCCACCAGCTTACGACAGGGGTCATACAATGAGCAGTTCTTC. It translates to CATSLRQGSYNEQFF.

The table lists this clone with a count of one. The chain uses TRBV5-1 and TRBJ2-3, with 8 positions matching TRBD2. The CDR3 runs 18 residues. Germline loops: CDR1 SGHRS, CDR2 YFSETQ. Losses at the gene ends were 4 bases for V and 1 base for J; bases not matched to a gene: 14. CDR3 region: CASSAYRLRGAGTDTQYF. DNA for the CDR3: TGCGCCAGCAGCGCCTACCGTCTGCGGGGGGCTGGCACAGATACGCAGTATTTT.

This chain uses TRBV28 with TRBJ1-2, with a weak D call TRBD1 (6 bases). Trimming pared 6 bases from V and 5 bases from J, leaving 13 bases between. Germline V gene data show CDR1 as MDHEN and CDR2 as SYDVKM. The CDR3 length is 13 residues. In nucleotides, the CDR3 is TGTGCCAGCAGCCCCGCAGGGGCTTATGGCTACACCTTC. As protein: CASSPAGAYGYTF.

This clone has a single count. This chain uses TRBV7-3 with TRBJ2-5; TRBD2 is a possible D gene (5 bases). The germline CDR1 and CDR2 sequences are SGHTA and FQGTGA. The CDR3 has 15 residues. V lost 5 bases and J 4 bases, leaving 17 bases between the germline ends. CDR3 residues: CASSLATGSGETQYF. CDR3 nucleotide sequence: TGTGCCAGCAGCCTAGCTACGGGGTCGGGAGAGACCCAGTACTTC.

The rearrangement joins TRBV15 to TRBJ2-2; tentative D call: TRBD2 (6 bases). CDR1 and CDR2 (germline): LNHNV, YYDKDF (reference sequence). This CDR3 has 18 residues. V lost 4 bases and J 4 bases, leaving 22 bases between the germline ends. The CDR3 sequence is CATSIDVADYQITGELFF. CDR3 DNA sequence: TGTGCCACCAGCATTGATGTCGCGGACTATCAAATCACCGGGGAGCTGTTTTTT.

The chain joins TRBV9 to TRBJ1-6; 12 bases agree with TRBD1. Trimming removed 3 bases from V and 7 bases from J; junction bases left unmatched: 2. From germline, CDR1 is SGDLS and CDR2 YYNGEE. This CDR3 is 15 amino acids long. For the CDR3, the DNA is TGTGCCAGCAGCGGGGGGACAGGGGGCAATTCACCCCTCCACTTT. Amino acid sequence: CASSGGTGGNSPLHF.

V usage is TRBV12-5 and J usage is TRBJ2-6; D uncertain. V lost 8 bases, J lost 0 bases, and 14 bases lay in between. The CDR3 is 16 residues long. Germline-derived CDR1 and CDR2 are LGHNT and FRNRAP. The CDR3: CASLRYTSSGANVLTF. DNA of the CDR3: TGTGCTAGTCTCCGATACACAAGCTCTGGGGCCAACGTCCTGACTTTC.

The genes are TRBV3-1 (or the pseudogene TRBV3-2) and TRBJ2-3; D remains ambiguous. The germline V and J ends were trimmed by 0 bases and 4 bases, with 17 bases remaining between them. Germline loops: CDR1 LGHDT, CDR2 YNNKEL (reference sequence). The CDR3 runs to 17 residues. The CDR3 DNA is TGTGCCAGCAGCCAAGATTGGCGCGGATCCCCCCCAGATACGCAGTATTTT. Protein product: CASSQDWRGSPPDTQYF.

The chain joins TRBV10-1 to TRBJ2-1; D is undetermined. V was trimmed by 1 base and J by 5 bases, leaving 15 bases between them. This CDR3 contains 16 residues. Looked up from germline, CDR1 is WNHNN and CDR2 is SYGVQD (reference sequence). The chain's CDR3 is CASSEYGWARDNEQFF. The CDR3 nucleotides read TGCGCCAGCAGTGAGTATGGGTGGGCCCGAGACAATGAGCAGTTCTTC.

The J gene is TRBJ2-5, the V gene TRBV15, with 7 positions matching TRBD2. Trimming took 1 base from V and 2 from J; bases not matched to a gene: 10. The CDR3 extends over 17 amino acids. The germline V gene encodes CDR1 LNHNV and CDR2 YYDKDF (reference sequence). The CDR3 reads CATSRVTGGSRQETQYF. The CDR3 coding sequence is TGTGCCACCAGCAGAGTAACCGGGGGGTCCCGACAAGAGACCCAGTACTTC. Complete variable domain (other parts from reference TRBV15 and TRBJ2-5): DAMVIQNPRYQVTQFGKPVTLSCSQTLNHNVMYWYQQKSSQAPKLLFHYYDKDFNNEADTPDNFQSRRPNTSFCFLDIRSPGLGDTAMYLCATSRVTGGSRQETQYFGPGTRLLVL.

The V and J genes are TRBV27 and TRBJ1-2; perhaps TRBD1 as D (6 bases). Germline assignment: CDR1 MNHEY and CDR2 SMNVEV (reference sequence). The CDR3 has 14 amino acids. V was trimmed by 5 bases and J by 4 bases, leaving 14 bases between them. The chain's CDR3 is CASSPRGGAYGYTF. In DNA, the CDR3 is TGTGCCAGCAGTCCCCGAGGGGGGGCCTATGGCTACACCTTC.

The rearrangement joins TRBV7-6 to TRBJ1-1; unclear D gene. With 2 bases removed from V and 6 bases from J, the gap between germline ends came to 4 bases. The CDR3 is made up of 11 amino acids. In germline, CDR1 is SGHVS, CDR2 FNYEAQ. The CDR3 DNA is TGTGCCAGCAGCTTACTTCCTGAAGCTTTCTTT. It specifies CASSLLPEAFF.

This rearrangement joins TRBV3-1 (or the pseudogene TRBV3-2) to TRBJ2-7, with D maybe TRBD2 (5 bases). The CDR3 length is 12 residues. CDR1 LGHDT and CDR2 YNNKEL come from the germline V gene (reference sequence). V lost 5 bases and J 4 bases, leaving 9 bases between the germline ends. The CDR3 spells CASSFRTYEQYF. The DNA for the CDR3 is TGTGCCAGCAGCTTCCGGACTTACGAGCAGTACTTC.

The genes are TRBV5-1 and TRBJ2-1; TRBD2 is a possible D gene (5 bases). Trimming removed 6 bases at V and 8 bases at J, with 15 bases between. From germline, CDR1 is SGHRS and CDR2 YFSETQ. The CDR3 has 13 residues. CDR3 sequence reads: CASNVGSSYEQFF. In DNA form, the CDR3 reads TGCGCCAGCAATGTTGGATCTAGCTATGAGCAGTTCTTC.

The chain couples TRBV21-1 to TRBJ2-7; TRBD1, the D gene given by the table, was not confirmed from the DNA. TRBV21-1 is marked as a pseudogene. CDR3 size: 16 residues. The CDR3 loop is CASSKDTGQQSYEQYF. The CDR3 DNA follows: TGTGCCAGCAGCAAAGATACGGGACAGCAATCCTACGAGCAGTACTTC.

This rearrangement joins TRBV3-1 (or the pseudogene TRBV3-2) to TRBJ1-3; D is possibly TRBD1 (5 bases). CDR3 length equals 17 residues. V was cut by 4 bases and J by 0 bases, with 16 bases left in between. Germline V lookup: CDR1 LGHDT, CDR2 YNNKEL (reference sequence). DNA for the CDR3: TGTGCCAGCAGCCGTCGTCCGACAGATTTCTCTGGAAACACCATATATTTT. Translation gives CASSRRPTDFSGNTIYF.

The gene calls are TRBV7-2 and TRBJ1-5; D is possibly TRBD1 (5 bases). Germline lookup yields CDR1 SGHTA and CDR2 FQGNSA. CDR3 size: 15 residues. Trimming took 6 bases from V and 1 from J, leaving 13 bases between them. CDR3 loop: CASRTRAGSNQPQHF. CDR3 sequence (DNA): TGTGCCAGCAGGACCCGGGCAGGGAGCAATCAGCCCCAGCATTTT.

The V and J genes are TRBV19 and TRBJ1-1; D remains ambiguous. Germline V gene lookup returns CDR1 LNHDA and CDR2 SQIVND (reference sequence). This CDR3 has 15 amino acids. V was shortened by 3 bases and J by 6 bases, with 17 bases between the two germline ends. Here the CDR3 reads CASSIGEGPGSEAFF. In nucleotides, the CDR3 is TGTGCCAGTAGTATCGGCGAAGGGCCGGGGTCTGAAGCTTTCTTT.

V usage is TRBV6-2 or TRBV6-3 and J usage is TRBJ2-1; 10 nucleotides agree with TRBD1. With V trimmed by 0 bases and J by 3 bases, 2 bases remained unmatched. The CDR3 is 16 residues long. Germline CDR1 reads MNHEY; CDR2 reads SVGEGT. The CDR3 here is CASSYSGQGNYNEQFF. CDR3 DNA: TGTGCCAGCAGTTACTCGGGACAGGGGAACTACAATGAGCAGTTCTTC.

This chain uses TRBV27 with TRBJ1-4; D remains ambiguous. Germline V gene sequence: CDR1 MNHEY, CDR2 SMNVEV (reference sequence). The CDR3 is 13 residues long. The ends were cut back, 2 bases at V and 8 bases at J, with 9 bases in the middle. The CDR3 loop is CASSLSAEEKLFF. The CDR3, as DNA: TGTGCCAGCAGTTTAAGCGCAGAGGAAAAACTGTTTTTT.

This chain uses TRBV7-2 with TRBJ2-5; TRBD1 matches at 7 bases. The junction had 7 bases not matched to a gene; V was cut back by 4 bases and J by 5 bases. Germline values: CDR1 SGHTA, CDR2 FQGNSA. The length of the CDR3 is 14 residues. The CDR3 bases are TGTGCCAGCAGCTCAGACAGGGTGAGGGAGACCCAGTACTTC. As protein: CASSSDRVRETQYF.

J is TRBJ1-1 and V is TRBV12-3 or TRBV12-4, with D hard to call. V was cut by 3 bases and J by 1 base, with 6 bases left in between. The CDR3 totals 13 residues. The CDR3 region has the DNA TGTGCCAGCAGTTTTAACACGAACACTGAAGCTTTCTTT. This translates into CASSFNTNTEAFF.

The chain recombines TRBV21-1 with TRBJ2-3; TRBD1 is the table's D call and was not checked against the DNA. TRBV21-1 is noted as a pseudogene. The CDR3 runs 13 residues. This CDR3 is CASPREGGDTQYF. The CDR3 DNA reads as TGTGCCAGCCCCCGTGAAGGGGGAGATACGCAGTATTTT.

A single count supports this clone. V gene TRBV4-1 combines with J gene TRBJ2-5, with D possibly TRBD1 on 6 matching bases. The CDR3 spans 15 residues. CDR1 MGHRA and CDR2 YSYEKL come from the germline V gene. The V end lost 1 base, the J end lost 2 bases, and 11 bases lay between the germline ends. CDR3 amino acids: CASSQAVGQQETQYF. CDR3 nucleotides: TGCGCCAGCAGCCAAGCCGTAGGACAGCAAGAGACCCAGTACTTC.

This sequence joins TRBV6-6 and TRBJ1-2; a possible D gene is TRBD1 (5 bases). Germline-derived CDR1 and CDR2 are MNHNY and SVGAGI (reference sequence). The germline V and J ends were trimmed by 7 bases and 4 bases, with 16 bases remaining between them. CDR3 length equals 14 residues. CDR3: CASTWGPAIYGYTF. The DNA for the CDR3 is TGTGCCAGCACCTGGGGCCCAGCGATCTATGGCTACACCTTC.

This clone showed up just a few times. The chain joins TRBV5-4 to TRBJ1-2; D is perhaps TRBD1 (6 bases). Trimming removed 4 bases at V and 4 bases at J, with 14 bases between. The germline CDR1 and CDR2 sequences are SGHNT and YYREEE (reference sequence). The CDR3 runs 14 residues. CDR3 in DNA: TGTGCCAGCAGCCCTCCGGACAGAACCTATGGCTACACCTTC. It is translated as CASSPPDRTYGYTF.

The chain is built from TRBV18 and TRBJ2-2, with a tentative D call TRBD2 (5 bases). This CDR3 has 16 amino acids. Germline V gene sequence: CDR1 KGHSH, CDR2 LQKENI. Trimming removed 5 bases from V and 1 base from J, with 14 bases in between. The CDR3 DNA is TGTGCCAGCTCATCGGCCGGGGTAGTGAACACCGGGGAGCTGTTTTTT. The encoded protein is CASSSAGVVNTGELFF.

The V gene is TRBV4-3, the J gene TRBJ2-1, with 11 bases fitting TRBD2. The CDR3 covers 14 residues. The germline V gene has CDR1 LGHNA and CDR2 YSLEER. J gave up 16 bases and V 2 bases, and 10 bases lay outside the gene matches. In nucleotides, the CDR3 is TGCGCCAGCAGCCAATTAATAGCGGGAGGGCCACTTTTCTTC. Amino acids: CASSQLIAGGPLFF.

This clone showed up just once. The chain's CDR3 is CASRGTGELIYGYTF. CDR3 DNA: TGTGCCAGCAGGGGGACAGGGGAACTCATCTATGGCTACACCTTC. The chain has TRBV25-1 and TRBJ1-2; 10 bases are shared with TRBD1. The J segment lost 4 bases and the V segment lost 6 bases, leaving 8 bases of the junction unmatched. The CDR3 runs 15 residues. Germline V lookup: CDR1 MGHDK, CDR2 SYGVNS.

The chain uses TRBV6-2 or TRBV6-3 and TRBJ1-6, with D perhaps TRBD1 (5 bases). V lost 2 bases and J lost 7, with 18 bases in between. Germline V gene lookup returns CDR1 MNHEY and CDR2 SVGEGT. The CDR3 is made up of 17 amino acids. The CDR3 here is CASSYGAGWVLNSPLHF. In DNA form, the CDR3 reads TGTGCCAGCAGTTACGGTGCAGGGTGGGTGTTGAATTCACCCCTCCACTTT.

With regard to this clone: Other DNA sequences in the same sample also yield this CDR3. CDR3 bases: TGCGCCAGTAGACAAAATAATGAAAAACTGTTTTTT. Protein sequence: CASRQNNEKLFF. The V and J genes are TRBV5-1 and TRBJ1-4; D is unclear. Germline CDR1 and CDR2: SGHRS and YFSETQ. The CDR3 extends over 12 amino acids. V was clipped by 8 bases and J by 4 bases, with 9 bases between them.